Detailed here is one T cell receptor beta chain. This sample stems from a study of CXCR3-negative and CXCR3-positive naive CD8 T cells. Libraries were UMI-labeled 5' RACE TRB cDNA. TCRdb re-called the 5' RACE reads and catalogs CDR3 proteins one per entry, DNA excluded. With over 45,000 distinct CDR3 sequences in the sample, the ten largest clones hold 15%. There are 14 residues in the CDR3. The germline V gene encodes CDR1 SEHNR and CDR2 FQNEAQ (reference sequence). The chain has TRBV7-9 and TRBJ2-2. Material: memory CD8+ T cells from blood. This clonotype was sampled from a human donor in good health. Some clones in this sample may be carry-over from other donors' samples. The CDR3 reads CASSGRLDTGELFF.